This entry concerns a single TCR beta chain. Its antigen remains unknown. RNA transcripts gave rise to amplified TCR beta CDR3 regions. In the first-round RT-PCR of the TCR CDR3, the HTBI primer set was used. TCRdb processed the multiplex PCR reads anew with MiXCR; each CDR3 protein has one entry. The sample yields approximately 620,000 distinct CDR3 sequences, approximately 15% seen once. The record originates from a study of T cells in Graves' hyperthyroidism and ophthalmopathy. This CDR3 is built from 12 residues. The germline V gene has CDR1 SGHKS and CDR2 YYEKEE (reference sequence). V was pared by 4 bases and J by 7 bases, with 11 bases between. Study-level points and caveats: Model predictions of ophthalmopathy came a median around 6.5 months before onset.

Sequenced input: blood. The chain joins TRBV5-5 to TRBJ1-1, with D possibly TRBD1 on 5 matching bases. The source is a woman in her thirties or forties with Graves' ophthalmopathy. CDR3 nucleotide sequence: TGTGCCAGCAGCGGACCCGGGGGTGAAGCTTTCTTT. Encoded protein: CASSGPGGEAFF.